The TCR beta chain under discussion was sequenced for a study of T cell repertoires in cytomegalovirus infection. Study in general: Public TCR beta signatures marked donors with CMV infection and the matching HLA.

Comment on this clonotype: What it binds is not known.

Using its own MiXCR run on the reads, TCRdb lists one record per CDR3 protein. Counted here are about 890,000 distinct CDR3 sequences, roughly 30% occurring once; the ten biggest clones make up roughly an eighth. V lost 2 bases to trimming and J lost 3 bases; unmatched junction nucleotides: 4. This CDR3 region has 15 residues. Germline-derived CDR1 and CDR2 are MNHGY and SVAAGI. General observations from the study: HLA-C-restricted, CMV-specific TCR beta clonotypes were dominant ex vivo. Summed frequency of shared TCR beta families picked out CMV carriers who also had the relevant HLA.

This TCR was sampled from a human donor in good health (CMV status not recorded). Some clones in this sample may be carry-over from other donors' samples. The rearrangement links TRBV6-9 to TRBJ2-3; 8 nucleotides match TRBD1. The source material was cultured CD8+ T cells from PBMCs, sampled from culture after CMV antigen stimulation. CDR3 nucleotide sequence: TGTGCCAGCAGTTATAGACAGGGGAAGACAGATACGCAGTATTTT. Residues: CASSYRQGKTDTQYF.